This record looks at one T cell receptor beta chain sequence and its context. This sample is part of a study of blood T cell repertoires in COVID-19. Study at large: The United States, Italy and Spain were the sources of the acute and convalescent COVID-19 samples. Sources were T cells, B-cell-depleted T cells, or PBMCs; the material itself was cDNA or gDNA.

Assay: immunoSEQ multiplex PCR; the TCRdb copy retains only in-frame clones and omits some. The table records 250,000 or so clones, around 85% of them present only once. Sequencing was carried out using peripheral blood. This receptor was obtained from a man between 60 and 70 years old with acute or convalescent COVID-19.

CDR3 bases: TGTGCCAGCAGCTCCGAGCGGGGGGGAGTGTTCGGCGAGCAGTACTTC. This codes for CASSSERGGVFGEQYF. This chain links TRBV5-4 with TRBJ2-7; 10 bases match TRBD2. The CDR3 loop spans 16 amino acids. Per the germline V gene, CDR1 is SGHNT and CDR2 is YYREEE (reference sequence). Trimming cost V 3 bases and J 6 bases; bases outside gene matches: 12.